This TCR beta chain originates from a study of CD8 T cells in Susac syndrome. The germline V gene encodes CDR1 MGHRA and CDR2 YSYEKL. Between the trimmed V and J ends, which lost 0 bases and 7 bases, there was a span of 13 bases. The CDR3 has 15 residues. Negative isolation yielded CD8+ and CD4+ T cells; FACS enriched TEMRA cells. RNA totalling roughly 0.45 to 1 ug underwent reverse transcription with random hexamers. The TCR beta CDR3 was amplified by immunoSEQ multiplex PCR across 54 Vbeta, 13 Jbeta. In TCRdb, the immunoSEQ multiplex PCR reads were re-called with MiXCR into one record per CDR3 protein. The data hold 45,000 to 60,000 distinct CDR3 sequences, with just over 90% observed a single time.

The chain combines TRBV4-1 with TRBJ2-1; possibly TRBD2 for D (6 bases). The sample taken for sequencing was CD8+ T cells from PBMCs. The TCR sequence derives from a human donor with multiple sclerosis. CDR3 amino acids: CASSQDLYGGNEQFF. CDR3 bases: TGCGCCAGCAGCCAAGATCTCTACGGGGGTAATGAGCAGTTCTTC.